One and the same sample provided the 23 T cell receptor beta chains below, sequenced in a study of response to subunit inactivated influenza vaccine. TCRdb recomputed calls from the RT-PCR reads with MiXCR, one row per CDR3 protein. Among hundreds of thousands of distinct CDR3 sequences listed, about 25% were seen once. The sequencing used CD4+ T cells sorted from PBMCs, collected roughly 5 days after vaccination. Receptor source: a man aged 50 to 59 who received an inactivated influenza vaccine.

The V and J genes are TRBV12-3 or TRBV12-4 and TRBJ2-1; no clear D. V lost 6 bases to trimming and J lost 9 bases, with 12 bases between them. The CDR3 is 12 residues long. The CDR3 bases are TGTGCCAGCAGACCCGAGTCCGGTGAGCAGTTCTTC. Its translation: CASRPESGEQFF.

This chain uses TRBV9 with TRBJ2-5; no clear D gene. The CDR3 sequence is 14 residues long. Germline values: CDR1 SGDLS, CDR2 YYNGEE. V was cut by 0 bases and J by 4 bases, with 10 bases left in between. CDR3 region: CASSVGGLGETQYF. The CDR3 coding sequence is TGTGCCAGCAGCGTAGGGGGTTTAGGAGAGACCCAGTACTTC.

This clonotype was recorded a few times. The chain recombines TRBV7-9 with TRBJ2-3; D call uncertain. Germline CDR1 and CDR2: SEHNR and FQNEAQ (reference sequence). CDR3 length: 15 residues. V was cut by 5 bases and J by 4 bases, with 16 bases left in between. The CDR3 loop is CASSRVGISPDTQYF. In DNA form, the CDR3 reads TGTGCCAGCAGCAGAGTTGGGATCTCCCCAGATACGCAGTATTTT.

This chain connects TRBV9 to TRBJ2-7, with D maybe TRBD2 (5 bases). The CDR3 is 14 amino acids. CDR1 and CDR2 from the germline V gene are SGDLS and YYNGEE. V was pared by 0 bases and J by 3 bases, with 10 bases between. CDR3 loop: CASSVGGGNYEQYF. In DNA, the CDR3 is TGTGCCAGCAGCGTAGGCGGAGGAAACTACGAGCAGTACTTC.

The rearrangement uses TRBV20-1 and TRBJ2-5, with D hard to call. This CDR3 comprises 13 residues. Germline values: CDR1 DFQATT, CDR2 SNEGSKA (reference sequence). Trimming removed 6 bases from V and 5 bases from J, with 16 bases in between. CDR3 residues: CSALSGLVETQYF. CDR3 in DNA: TGCAGTGCCCTATCCGGGTTAGTGGAGACCCAGTACTTC.

Only a few counts were recorded for this clonotype. This chain uses TRBV10-3 with TRBJ2-7; 7 nucleotides align to TRBD1. Germline V gene sequence: CDR1 ENHRY, CDR2 SYGVKD. V was pared by 6 bases and J by 3 bases, with 5 bases of the junction left unmatched. The CDR3 extends over 13 amino acids. The CDR3 nucleotides are TGTGCCATCAGGACAACAGGGGACTACGAGCAGTACTTC. This codes for CAIRTTGDYEQYF.

The rearrangement joins TRBV7-6 to TRBJ2-2, with 10 bases that match TRBD1. CDR3 length: 15 residues. V lost 4 bases to trimming and J lost 8 bases; unmatched junction nucleotides: 7. Germline values: CDR1 SGHVS, CDR2 FNYEAQ. Written as DNA, the CDR3 is TGTGCCAGCAGCTCGTCGGGACAGGGGACAGGGGAGCTGTTTTTT. Translation gives CASSSSGQGTGELFF.

The sample holds a few counts of this clonotype. The CDR3 bases are TGTGCCACCCAACAGGGCCGGGGTTATGGCTACACCTTC. Translating it yields CATQQGRGYGYTF. The chain recombines TRBV24-1 with TRBJ1-2; perhaps TRBD1 as D (6 bases). CDR1 is KGHDR and CDR2 is SFDVKD in the germline V gene. This CDR3 region has 13 residues. V shed 9 bases and J shed 5 bases, with 15 bases lying between them.

This clonotype was found a few times. V usage is TRBV3-1 and J usage is TRBJ2-1; no definite D call. V was cut by 1 base and J by 8 bases, with 12 bases left in between. The CDR3 contains 14 residues. Germline V lookup: CDR1 LGHDT, CDR2 YNNKEL (reference sequence). The CDR3 nucleotides read TGTGCCAGCAGCCAAGGTCATGGGCGTTATGAGCAGTTCTTC. Translating gives CASSQGHGRYEQFF.

This clonotype was detected only a few times. The chain is built from TRBV20-1 and TRBJ2-5, with a weak D call TRBD2 (6 bases). The CDR3 extends over 15 amino acids. Germline lookup yields CDR1 DFQATT and CDR2 SNEGSKA (reference sequence). Trimming pared 6 bases from V and 3 bases from J, leaving 20 bases between. The CDR3 here is CSASNRGSGEETQYF. As DNA, the CDR3 is TGCAGTGCCTCCAATCGGGGTAGCGGAGAAGAGACCCAGTACTTC.

CDR3 DNA: TGTGCCAGCGGTGTAGGACAGGCGAACACCGGGGAGCTGTTTTTT. It encodes CASGVGQANTGELFF. V is TRBV6-1 and J is TRBJ2-2; 7 positions agree with TRBD1. After removal of 8 bases from V and 0 bases from J, the junction contained 6 bases not matched to a gene. CDR1 is MNHNS, CDR2 SASEGT, per germline. The CDR3 sequence is 15 residues long.

The chain has TRBV28 and TRBJ1-1, with 7 bases matching TRBD1. The CDR3 is 14 residues long. V dropped 6 bases and J dropped 4; count of bases not matched to a gene: 8. CDR1 and CDR2 (germline): MDHEN, SYDVKM. The CDR3 is CASRQGRGSTEAFF. CDR3 nucleotide sequence: TGTGCCAGCAGACAGGGGCGCGGAAGCACTGAAGCTTTCTTT.

This clonotype was counted at least ten times. V and J are TRBV20-1 and TRBJ1-1; TRBD1 matches 7 bases. This CDR3 is 13 amino acids long. CDR1 is DFQATT and CDR2 is SNEGSKA in the germline V gene (reference sequence). After removal of 5 bases from V and 0 bases from J, the junction contained 3 bases not matched to a gene. The CDR3 DNA sequence: TGCAGTGCTCTGGACAGGTTGAACACTGAAGCTTTCTTT. It translates to CSALDRLNTEAFF.

This clonotype has just a few counts. V is TRBV20-1 and J is TRBJ1-5; TRBD1 matches 7 bases. Trimming cost V 3 bases and J 6 bases; bases outside gene matches: 8. The CDR3 is 14 amino acids. CDR1 and CDR2 (germline): DFQATT, SNEGSKA (reference sequence). This chain's CDR3 is CSASKGAPVQPQHF. The CDR3 DNA is TGCAGTGCTAGTAAGGGGGCTCCGGTTCAGCCCCAGCATTTT.

The chain employs TRBV20-1 and TRBJ2-5, with 11 bases lining up with TRBD1. Per germline, CDR1 DFQATT and CDR2 SNEGSKA (reference sequence). The CDR3 totals 13 residues. The V gene end was trimmed by 8 bases and the J gene end by 2 bases; junction bases not matched to a gene: 4. Here the CDR3 reads CSPGQGVQETQYF. In DNA form, the CDR3 reads TGCAGTCCGGGACAGGGGGTACAAGAGACCCAGTACTTC.

The chain couples TRBV9 to TRBJ2-1, with 8 bases matching TRBD2. Per the germline V gene, CDR1 is SGDLS and CDR2 is YYNGEE. The V segment lost 2 bases and the J segment 4 bases; nucleotides outside the gene matches: 5. The CDR3 runs to 15 residues. CDR3 region: CASSVLAGRYNEQFF. The CDR3 coding sequence is TGTGCCAGCAGCGTTTTAGCGGGAAGATACAATGAGCAGTTCTTC.

The rearrangement joins TRBV18 to TRBJ2-3; TRBD2 matches 8 bases. Trimming took 5 bases from V and 3 from J; bases not matched to a gene: 7. Germline CDR1 KGHSH, CDR2 LQKENI. The CDR3 runs 15 residues. CDR3 bases: TGTGCCAGCTCATCAGCGGGAGAAGGGACAGATACGCAGTATTTT. Residues: CASSSAGEGTDTQYF. Full variable domain (remainder filled in from reference TRBV18 and TRBJ2-3): NAGVMQNPRHLVRRRGQEARLRCSPMKGHSHVYWYRQLPEEGLKFMVYLQKENIIDESGMPKERFSAEFPKEGPSILRIQQVVRGDSAAYFCASSSAGEGTDTQYFGPGTRLTVL.

The genes are TRBV7-9 and TRBJ2-5; D unresolved. The V end was cut by 5 bases, the J end by 5 bases, with 12 bases between. CDR1 is SEHNR, CDR2 FQNEAQ, per germline (reference sequence). The CDR3 is 13 residues long. The CDR3 here is CASSLLARETQYF. The CDR3 nucleotides are TGTGCCAGCAGCCTATTAGCAAGGGAGACCCAGTACTTC.

In this sample, this clonotype turned up a few times. The rearrangement uses TRBV4-1 and TRBJ2-4; tentatively, D is TRBD1 (6 bases). Germline lookup yields CDR1 MGHRA and CDR2 YSYEKL. The CDR3 covers 15 residues. The V and J ends lost 4 bases and 7 bases respectively, with 17 bases between them. Written as DNA, the CDR3 is TGCGCCAGCAGCCTCACACAGGGTTCAGGGAACATTCAGTACTTC. Its translation: CASSLTQGSGNIQYF.

The CDR3 DNA reads TGCAGCGTTGACGTAATATCGAATAGAGAGACCCAGTACTTC. Protein sequence: CSVDVISNRETQYF. The chain uses TRBV29-1 and TRBJ2-5, with unresolved D. The CDR3 has 14 amino acids. Trimming took 3 bases from V and 4 from J, leaving 15 bases between them. Germline lookup yields CDR1 SQVTM and CDR2 ANQGSEA.

The chain joins TRBV18 to TRBJ2-2; D gene ambiguous. This CDR3 has 16 residues. Germline-derived CDR1 and CDR2 are KGHSH and LQKENI. With 4 bases removed from V and 2 bases from J, the gap between germline ends came to 14 bases. For the CDR3, the DNA is TGTGCCAGCTCACTTCGACCGGGTGGAAACACCGGGGAGCTGTTTTTT. This translates into CASSLRPGGNTGELFF.

The rearrangement joins TRBV20-1 to TRBJ2-3; the D is unclear. The CDR3 is 11 amino acids. Trimming shortened V by 2 bases and J by 6 bases, and 6 bases separated the two germline ends. CDR1 and CDR2 (germline): DFQATT, SNEGSKA (reference sequence). CDR3 DNA sequence: TGCAGTGCTAGAACCCGGGATACGCAGTATTTT. It translates to CSARTRDTQYF.

This clonotype turned up a few times. The chain combines TRBV7-9 with TRBJ1-1, with a weak D call TRBD1 (6 bases). CDR3 length equals 16 residues. Between the trimmed V and J ends, which lost 1 base and 0 bases, there was a span of 12 bases. The germline V gene has CDR1 SEHNR and CDR2 FQNEAQ (reference sequence). CDR3 sequence (DNA): TGTGCCAGCAGCTTAGGGACAGCACGGATGAACACTGAAGCTTTCTTT. This codes for CASSLGTARMNTEAFF.